The T cell receptor (beta chain) under discussion was sequenced for a study of blood T cell repertoires in COVID-19. Across the whole study: COVID-19 samples from acute and convalescent phases originated in the United States, Italy and Spain.

Only in-frame clones appear in the TCRdb table, and some are missing; sequencing was by immunoSEQ multiplex PCR. Of approximately 250,000 clones listed, approximately 85% are singletons. Germline V gene lookup returns CDR1 LNHDA and CDR2 SQIVND (reference sequence). CDR3 length: 15 amino acids. Trimming took 6 bases from V and 1 from J; bases not matched to a gene: 3. This clone was observed once. This TCR was recovered from a middle-aged man with COVID-19, enrolled during active disease. V is TRBV19 and J is TRBJ2-3; 11 nucleotides match TRBD2. The source material was peripheral blood. CDR3 in amino acids: CASRLLAGGTDTQYF. In DNA, the CDR3 is TGTGCCAGTAGGCTACTAGCGGGGGGCACAGATACGCAGTATTTT.